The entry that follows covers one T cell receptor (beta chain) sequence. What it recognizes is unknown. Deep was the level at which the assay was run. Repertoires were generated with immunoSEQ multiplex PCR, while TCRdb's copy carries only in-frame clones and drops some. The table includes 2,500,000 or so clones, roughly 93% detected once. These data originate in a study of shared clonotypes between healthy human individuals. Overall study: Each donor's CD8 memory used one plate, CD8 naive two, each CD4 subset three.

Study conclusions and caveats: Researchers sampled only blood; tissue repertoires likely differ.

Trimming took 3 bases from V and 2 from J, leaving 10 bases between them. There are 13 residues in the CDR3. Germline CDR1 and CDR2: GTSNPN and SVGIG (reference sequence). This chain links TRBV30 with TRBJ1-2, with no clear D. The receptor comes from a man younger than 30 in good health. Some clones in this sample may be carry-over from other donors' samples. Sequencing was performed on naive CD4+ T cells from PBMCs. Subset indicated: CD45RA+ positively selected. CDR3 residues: CAWRSAANYGYTF. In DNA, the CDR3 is TGTGCCTGGAGATCGGCAGCCAACTATGGCTACACCTTC.